One T cell receptor (beta chain) is described in this entry. TCRdb reprocessed the 5' RACE reads, with one entry per CDR3 protein and no DNA. This table holds approximately 170,000 distinct CDR3 sequences. The sample is drawn from a study of T cells expressing NK-cell markers. About the study: One of the eight sequenced donors was seronegative, whereas the other seven were HCMV-seropositive.

CDR1 and CDR2 (germline): SGHTA, FQGNSA. The CDR3 covers 15 residues. The sequenced sample was blood T cells: a sorted CD56 or NKG2C T cell subset, CD4+ or CD8+ T cells, or bulk PBMC T cells (not recorded which). The sequence derives from a man between 18 and 69 years old in good health. The chain carries TRBV7-2 and TRBJ1-4. The CDR3 here is CASSLVVGSGEKLFF.